The entry below gives a single T cell receptor beta chain sequence along with its context. There is no known antigen for this receptor. Within one base of it there is no much larger clone, and no base qualities were kept. The collaborating institutions used their own protocols to collect whole blood in K2EDTA tubes. For TCRbeta analysis, collaborator samples were shipped as frozen whole blood, as isolated PBMCs, or as DNA extracted from either sample type. This record comes from a study of blood T cell repertoires in COVID-19 (dated by TCRdb to 2020 to 2021). Study-level background: The collaborator samples originated in the United States, Italy and Spain and spanned the acute and convalescent phases of COVID-19. The material from the prospective study consisted of cDNA or gDNA derived from T cells, B-cell-depleted T cells, or PBMCs. Subjects who had been exposed to COVID-19, were actively infected with it, or had recovered from it provided the deeply sampled blood TCRbeta repertoires that made up the dataset. A freely available public database, intended as a resource for researchers studying the immune response to SARS-CoV-2, is where the repertoires were released. Samples came from the ongoing ImmuneRACE study (first 160 participants) plus 1,254 subjects from 6 global collaborators. The sample metadata nearly always contained a de-identified subject ID, COVID-19 status, age in years and sex. Where available, HLA class I and class II types were obtained from metadata supplied by the sample provider rather than from assay-based typing.

TCRbeta CDR3 regions were amplified from genomic DNA using the immunoSEQ Assay, a bias-controlled multiplex PCR. The paper's processing steps were these. The number of nucleated cells in each sample was estimated by amplification of reference gene primers within the assay. To quantify the absolute abundance of each unique TCRbeta CDR3 rearrangement, sequence reads were collapsed and filtered. For each sample, productive Simpson clonality was calculated as the square root of Simpson's diversity index over productive rearrangements. TCRdb retrieved this table from immuneACCESS and kept in-frame rearrangements only. Not all clones are present; in checked studies, unresolved V genes account for under half, and no reason is known for the remainder. V and J calls and clone size come straight from that table; D and trimming were deduced from the DNA. Within this sample are approximately 73,000 clones, with roughly 80% of them counted one time only. The top ten constitute more than 0.7% of the sample.

Results the study describes overall, beyond this receptor: The quantity of clinical and demographic metadata differed by source and by participant and was supplied without curation.

The sequenced sample consisted of peripheral blood. This receptor was obtained from a woman aged 70-85 years with acute or convalescent COVID-19.

The base sequence is TGCGCCAGCAGCTCCCCAGGGACAGGCATAGATACGCAGTATTTT. Its coded protein is CASSSPGTGIDTQYF. The rearranged chain carries TRBV5-1 and TRBJ2-3, with TRBD1 identical over 8 junction bases. The germline V and J ends show losses of 3 bases and 5 bases respectively, and no gene match explains 8 bases of the junction. CDR1 and CDR2, per the germline V gene, are SGHRS and YFSETQ. The CDR3 measures 15 amino acids from cysteine to phenylalanine. The retained sequence is limited to the CDR3, 45 bases, with the frame set at the first base.